The rows below give T cell receptor beta chains drawn from one sample of a study of vaccination and CD4 T cells after COVID-19. TCRdb re-called the PCR reads through MiXCR, storing one row per CDR3 protein. The table has more than 15,000 distinct CDR3 sequences, around 40% seen once; the top ten hold just under 9%. These receptors have no known antigen. The sequencing used CD4+ T cells from blood, cultured in vitro, collected after SARS-CoV-2 vaccination. The receptors shown here come from a human donor who had recovered from COVID-19. The CDR3 runs from the conserved cysteine through the conserved F or W. The order of the fields is V gene, clone size, J gene, D gene, CDR3 length, CDR3 protein, CDR3 DNA. D genes are given only for firm matches. Rows give clone size only sometimes, using once, few, many, or a class for an expanded clone.

>TRBV20-1|few|TRBJ1-5|.|12
CSVRLNLGPQHF
TGCAGTGTTAGACTCAATCTTGGGCCCCAGCATTTT
>TRBV20-1|.|TRBJ2-7|TRBD1|15
CSASPGQGAAYEQYF
TGCAGTGCAAGCCCGGGACAGGGGGCCGCGTACGAGCAGTACTTC
>TRBV7-8|medium-sized|TRBJ1-5|.|14
CASRGALSNQPQHF
TGTGCCAGCAGGGGCGCGTTGAGCAATCAGCCCCAGCATTTT
>TRBV20-1|few|TRBJ1-5|.|15
CSAVGQLNFNQPQHF
TGCAGTGCTGTCGGACAGTTAAACTTCAATCAGCCCCAGCATTTT
>TRBV27|.|TRBJ1-5|TRBD1|16
CASSPCWDRGNQPQHF
TGTGCCAGCAGTCCCTGTTGGGACAGGGGCAATCAGCCCCAGCATTTT
>TRBV7-2|few|TRBJ2-3|TRBD2|16
CASSLMPSGGTDTQYF
TGTGCCAGCAGCTTAATGCCTAGCGGAGGCACAGATACGCAGTATTTT
>TRBV4-2|.|TRBJ2-3|.|14
CASSQDSASDTQYF
TGTGCCAGCAGCCAAGACTCAGCTTCAGATACGCAGTATTTT
>TRBV27|once|TRBJ1-1|.|15
CASTPRGLMNTEAFF
TGTGCCAGCACTCCCCGGGGGCTCATGAACACTGAAGCTTTCTTT
>TRBV7-2|few|TRBJ2-2|.|12
CASSSNTGELFF
TGTGCCAGCAGCTCCAACACCGGGGAGCTGTTTTTT
>TRBV30|.|TRBJ2-7|.|15
CAWSVRGVNSYEQYF
TGTGCCTGGAGTGTTCGGGGCGTCAACTCCTACGAGCAGTACTTC
>TRBV20-1|.|TRBJ2-3|.|15
CSARAPGISTDTQYF
TGCAGTGCTAGGGCTCCCGGGATCAGCACAGATACGCAGTATTTT
>TRBV6-4|few|TRBJ2-2|.|14
CASSTQGNTGELFF
TGTGCCAGCAGCACACAGGGGAACACCGGGGAGCTGTTTTTT
>TRBV7-2|few|TRBJ1-1|TRBD1|15
CASSLGGQGNTEAFF
TGTGCCAGCAGCTTAGGGGGACAGGGAAACACTGAAGCTTTCTTT
>TRBV6-1|few|TRBJ1-6|.|15
CASSAAGQINSPLHF
TGTGCCAGCAGTGCCGCGGGACAAATAAATTCACCCCTCCACTTT
>TRBV19|.|TRBJ1-2|.|14
CASSTPGTSLRYTF
TGTGCCAGTAGTACCCCCGGGACGTCACTACGCTACACCTTC
>TRBV24-1|.|TRBJ2-3|TRBD2|13
CATGLAGTDTQYF
TGTGCCACCGGACTAGCGGGAACAGATACGCAGTATTTT
>TRBV19|.|TRBJ2-7|TRBD2|14
CASSRAGDLYEQYF
TGTGCCAGTAGCCGAGCGGGAGATCTTTACGAGCAGTACTTC
>TRBV20-1|few|TRBJ1-5|.|15
CSARAPGGLNQPQHF
TGCAGTGCTAGAGCCCCTGGAGGGCTCAATCAGCCCCAGCATTTT
>TRBV7-2|.|TRBJ1-6|.|11
CASRGNSPLHF
TGTGCCAGCAGGGGGAATTCACCCCTCCACTTT
>TRBV7-3|.|TRBJ2-3|TRBD2|15
CASSTPGGSTDTQYF
TGTGCCAGCAGTACCCCGGGGGGGAGCACAGATACGCAGTATTTT
>TRBV9|.|TRBJ1-6|.|15
CASSVAAGYNSPLHF
TGTGCCAGCAGCGTAGCTGCAGGATATAATTCACCCCTCCACTTT
>TRBV12-3/TRBV12-4|.|TRBJ2-5|TRBD1|16
CASSWGQGANQETQYF
TGTGCCAGCAGTTGGGGACAGGGCGCAAATCAGGAGACCCAGTACTTC
>TRBV7-9|few|TRBJ2-3|TRBD1|14
CASSFGQGTDTQYF
TGTGCCAGCAGCTTCGGACAGGGGACAGATACGCAGTATTTT
>TRBV2|.|TRBJ1-1|.|15
CASTPHTGGITEAFF
TGTGCCAGCACTCCTCACACCGGGGGAATCACTGAAGCTTTCTTT
>TRBV4-1|few|TRBJ1-2|.|13
CASSPRGALGYTF
TGCGCCAGCAGCCCGCGGGGAGCCCTGGGCTACACCTTC
>TRBV7-3|once|TRBJ2-1|TRBD1|15
CASSLEGARYNEQFF
TGTGCCAGCAGCTTAGAGGGGGCCCGCTACAATGAGCAGTTCTTC
>TRBV6-2/TRBV6-3|few|TRBJ1-2|TRBD1|15
CASSYPGTGNYGYTF
TGTGCCAGCAGTTACCCGGGGACAGGAAACTATGGCTACACCTTC
>TRBV9|.|TRBJ2-1|.|15
CASSAGGRSYNEQFF
TGTGCCAGCAGCGCCGGGGGGCGAAGCTACAATGAGCAGTTCTTC
>TRBV29-1|.|TRBJ2-7|TRBD1|14
CSVEGTACSYEQYF
TGCAGCGTTGAGGGGACAGCCTGCTCCTACGAGCAGTACTTC
>TRBV7-9|medium-sized|TRBJ2-7|TRBD1|13
CASGGQGHYEQYF
TGTGCCAGCGGGGGACAGGGACACTACGAGCAGTACTTC
>TRBV6-5|.|TRBJ1-4|.|13
CASSYAVGEKLFF
TGTGCCAGCAGTTATGCCGTGGGGGAAAAACTGTTTTTT